Following are 9 T cell receptor beta chains from one sample sequenced in a study of T cell responses to AZD1222 COVID-19 vaccine (dated by TCRdb to about 2021). In light of the paper, this sample's time point label describes: baseline before first vaccination. Libraries were made using the immunoSEQ multiplex PCR assay. TCRdb's version of the immuneACCESS table is confined to in-frame rearrangements and falls short of the full clone set. An unresolved V gene accounts for under half of the shortfall where checked; the remainder is of unknown origin. The sample table records roughly 120,000 clones; 88% of these occur just once. The ten top clones hold about 4.7% of the sample. The sample here was peripheral blood, taken on day 0 of AZD1222 vaccination. These receptors originate from an adult in good health.

The rearrangement links TRBV12-5 to TRBJ1-5; D unresolved. The CDR3 runs to 13 residues. Germline V CDR1 and CDR2: LGHNT, FRNRAP. V was cut by 6 bases and J by 5 bases, with 11 bases left in between. The CDR3 loop reads CASGRVWDQPQHF. As DNA, the CDR3 is TGTGCTAGTGGCCGGGTTTGGGATCAGCCCCAGCATTTT.

This clone showed up just once. The V and J genes are TRBV7-9 and TRBJ2-7; D unresolved. This CDR3 is built from 11 residues. Trimming pared 5 bases from V and 4 bases from J, leaving 6 bases between. Germline V gives CDR1 SEHNR, CDR2 FQNEAQ (reference sequence). The CDR3 DNA follows: TGTGCCAGCAGCCCCGGTTACGAGCAGTACTTC. It encodes CASSPGYEQYF.

The chain joins TRBV3-1 (or the pseudogene TRBV3-2) to TRBJ2-7; no reliable D call. Trimming shortened V by 0 bases and J by 3 bases, and 9 bases separated the two germline ends. In germline, CDR1 is LGHDT, CDR2 YNNKEL (reference sequence). The CDR3 runs 14 residues. CDR3 amino acids: CASSQDSRVYEQYF. The CDR3 DNA sequence: TGTGCCAGCAGCCAAGATTCTAGGGTCTACGAGCAGTACTTC.

CDR3 coding DNA: TGTGCCAGCAGCGTAGGCCCGGGATGGGGCTACACCTTC. This translates into CASSVGPGWGYTF. The rearrangement uses TRBV9 and TRBJ1-2; no clear D. Germline assignment: CDR1 SGDLS and CDR2 YYNGEE. V lost 0 bases and J 8 bases, leaving 11 bases between the germline ends. CDR3 length: 13 amino acids.

This clone has just one count. The CDR3 protein is CASSPNNYGYTF. CDR3 DNA: TGTGCCAGCAGCCCTAATAACTATGGCTACACCTTC. The chain couples TRBV7-9 to TRBJ1-2, with D hard to call. This CDR3 contains 12 residues. Germline V CDR1 and CDR2: SEHNR, FQNEAQ (reference sequence). With 5 bases removed from V and 1 base from J, the gap between germline ends came to 5 bases.

V and J are TRBV27 and TRBJ2-7; 9 bases fit TRBD1. The V gene's germline CDR1 is MNHEY and CDR2 SMNVEV (reference sequence). V trimming: 5 bases; J trimming: 5 bases; junction bases outside the gene matches: 7. CDR3 size: 14 residues. CDR3 residues: CASSRSTGGNEQYF. The CDR3 region has the DNA TGTGCCAGCAGTCGCTCGACAGGGGGAAACGAGCAGTACTTC.

The chain is built from TRBV10-1 and TRBJ2-2; TRBD2 aligns across 8 bases. Germline V lookup: CDR1 WNHNN, CDR2 SYGVQD (reference sequence). After removal of 3 bases from V and 0 bases from J, the junction contained 6 bases not matched to a gene. CDR3 length equals 17 residues. CDR3 residues: CASSEYFSGTNTGELFF. In DNA form, the CDR3 reads TGCGCCAGCAGTGAATATTTTAGCGGGACGAACACCGGGGAGCTGTTTTTT.

The V and J genes are TRBV7-9 and TRBJ2-1; D gene unclear. Germline-derived CDR1 and CDR2 are SEHNR and FQNEAQ (reference sequence). The CDR3 extends over 14 amino acids. The V end lost 1 base, the J end lost 5 bases, and 9 bases lay between the germline ends. This CDR3 reads CASSLVHTDNEQFF. The CDR3 coding sequence is TGTGCCAGCAGCTTAGTGCATACCGACAATGAGCAGTTCTTC.

This chain joins TRBV3-1 (or the pseudogene TRBV3-2) and TRBJ1-5; the D is unclear. The germline CDR1 and CDR2 sequences are LGHDT and YNNKEL (reference sequence). This CDR3 spans 14 amino acids. The germline V and J ends were trimmed by 2 bases and 4 bases, with 9 bases remaining between them. CDR3 in DNA: TGTGCCAGCAGCCAAAACTCTATGAATCAGCCCCAGCATTTT. It is translated as CASSQNSMNQPQHF.